This T cell receptor beta chain was identified in a study of CD8+ T cells in alopecia areata. Study-level points and caveats: Lesional scalp, especially alopecia totalis/universalis, showed higher clonality than normal scalp.

The sequencing template was cDNA reverse transcribed from extracted RNA. TCRdb's table, derived via immunoSEQ multiplex PCR, lists solely in-frame clones and lacks some. The sample lists some 180,000 clones; roughly 46% were seen once. Treatment described: oral pan-JAK inhibitor, 5-10 mg twice daily. This clone was detected a few times. The target antigen is unknown. Trimming pared 0 bases from V and 5 bases from J, leaving 13 bases between. CDR3 length: 15 amino acids. Germline V lookup: CDR1 MNHEY, CDR2 SMNVEV (reference sequence). The sequence came from a human donor with alopecia areata. The chain joins TRBV27 to TRBJ1-2; D might be TRBD1 (6 bases). The sequencing here drew on CD8+ T cells sorted from blood, taken at approximately week 52, from a patient treated with tofacitinib. Here the CDR3 DNA reads TGTGCCAGCAGTTTATCGAGCAGGGGCGCTTATGGCTACACCTTC. It codes for CASSLSSRGAYGYTF.